The 20 T cell receptor beta chains reported below all come from one sample, sequenced in a study of blood T cell repertoires in COVID-19. TCRdb's copy holds only in-frame clones and misses some; the assay was immunoSEQ multiplex PCR. The table lists 55,000 to 85,000 clones, 80% to 90% of them singletons. Sample: peripheral blood. These receptors all stem from a woman aged 18-29 years with acute or convalescent COVID-19.

The V and J genes are TRBV10-3 and TRBJ1-1, with D possibly matching TRBD1 (5 bases). From germline, CDR1 is ENHRY and CDR2 SYGVKD. There are 11 residues in the CDR3. The germline V and J ends were trimmed by 11 bases and 8 bases, with 15 bases remaining between them. In DNA form, the CDR3 reads TGTGCCCTCCTCGGGCAGGGCGAAGCTTTCTTT. It codes for CALLGQGEAFF.

CDR3 in amino acids: CAISEKTTASYEQYF. CDR3 DNA sequence: TGTGCCATCAGTGAGAAAACGACAGCCTCCTACGAGCAGTACTTC. V gene TRBV10-3 combines with J gene TRBJ2-7; D is possibly TRBD1 (5 bases). Germline lookup yields CDR1 ENHRY and CDR2 SYGVKD. The CDR3 length is 15 residues. The ends were cut back, 2 bases at V and 0 bases at J, with 11 bases in the middle.

The rearrangement links TRBV6-5 to TRBJ1-6, with 9 bases that match TRBD1. Germline V gene lookup returns CDR1 MNHEY and CDR2 SVGAGI. V lost 2 bases to trimming and J lost 7 bases; unmatched junction nucleotides: 3. The CDR3 consists of 15 residues. The DNA of the CDR3 is TGTGCCAGCAGTTACGGGACAGGGACCAATTCACCCCTCCACTTT. Its translation: CASSYGTGTNSPLHF.

The V call is TRBV18, the J call TRBJ1-3; possibly TRBD1 for D (6 bases). Germline values: CDR1 KGHSH, CDR2 LQKENI. The CDR3 totals 15 residues. V gave up 4 bases and J gave up 1 base, with 11 bases separating them. Here the CDR3 reads CASSRPTGSGNTIYF. The DNA of the CDR3 is TGTGCCAGCTCACGACCGACAGGTTCTGGAAACACCATATATTTT.

This chain links TRBV19 with TRBJ2-3, with TRBD1 matching 10 bases. Germline V lookup: CDR1 LNHDA, CDR2 SQIVND (reference sequence). The CDR3 is 15 amino acids. V shed 3 bases, J shed 4 bases, and the junction held 4 bases outside the gene matches. CDR3 sequence reads: CASSIWTGGSDTQYF. CDR3 DNA sequence: TGTGCCAGTAGTATTTGGACAGGGGGGTCAGATACGCAGTATTTT. Filled out from reference TRBV19 and TRBJ2-3, the complete variable domain reads DGGITQSPKYLFRKEGQNVTLSCEQNLNHDAMYWYRQDPGQGLRLIYYSQIVNDFQKGDIAEGYSVSREKKESFPLTVTSAQKNPTAFYLCASSIWTGGSDTQYFGPGTRLTVL.

V gene TRBV6-5 combines with J gene TRBJ1-4; D is possibly TRBD1 (5 bases). CDR1 MNHEY and CDR2 SVGAGI come from the germline V gene. V was pared by 5 bases and J by 4 bases, with 11 bases between. This CDR3 spans 14 amino acids. The CDR3 DNA reads TGTGCCAGCAGTCCCGGGGGGTTTAATGAAAAACTGTTTTTT. This sequence encodes CASSPGGFNEKLFF.

Points on this clone: The junction differs from germline at one of its ends, possibly a read error. V and J are TRBV6-5 and TRBJ2-7; perhaps TRBD2 as D (6 bases). CDR3 length: 13 residues. Germline values: CDR1 MNHEY, CDR2 SVGAGI. CDR3 loop: CANSRGKGYEQYF. In nucleotides, the CDR3 is TGTGCCAACAGTCGGGGGAAGGGTTACGAGCAGTACTTC.

V and J are TRBV13 and TRBJ2-1; TRBD2 matches 12 bases. There are 19 residues in the CDR3. V was clipped by 4 bases and J by 0 bases; unmatched bases: 10. From germline, CDR1 is PRHDT and CDR2 FYEKMQ (reference sequence). CDR3 region: CASSSVPGTSGYSYNEQFF. The CDR3 bases are TGTGCCAGCAGCTCCGTGCCAGGGACTAGCGGGTACTCCTACAATGAGCAGTTCTTC.

CDR3 nucleotide sequence: TGTGCCAGCAGCAAACGGACAGGGGAAATAAGTAGGTTCACTGAAGCTTTCTTT. It translates to CASSKRTGEISRFTEAFF. The chain employs TRBV7-8 and TRBJ1-1; TRBD1 agrees at 9 bases. CDR1 and CDR2 from the germline V gene are SGHVS and FQNEAQ. This CDR3 spans 18 amino acids. The ends lost 5 bases at V and 4 bases at J; junction bases unmatched: 17.

CDR3 nucleotides: TGTGCCAGCAGTTACCAGCGGGAGTATAAGGAGACCCAGTACTTC. This encodes CASSYQREYKETQYF. This chain uses TRBV6-2 or TRBV6-3 with TRBJ2-5; 8 positions match TRBD2. V trimming: 2 bases; J trimming: 5 bases; junction bases outside the gene matches: 7. Germline V CDR1 and CDR2: MNHEY, SVGEGT. There are 15 residues in the CDR3.

The chain joins TRBV29-1 to TRBJ1-2, with 8 bases fitting TRBD1. With V trimmed by 2 bases and J by 4 bases, 3 bases remained unmatched. CDR1 and CDR2 (germline): SQVTM, ANQGSEA. The CDR3 is 13 residues long. Here the CDR3 DNA reads TGCAGCGTTGAACATACAGGGGGCTATGGCTACACCTTC. As protein: CSVEHTGGYGYTF.

This clone was detected only once. The chain combines TRBV11-2 with TRBJ1-5; 7 bases map to TRBD1. The CDR3 contains 15 residues. Germline V gene data show CDR1 as SGHAT and CDR2 as FQNNGV. J gave up 6 bases and V 2 bases, and 7 bases lay outside the gene matches. In nucleotides, the CDR3 is TGTGCCAGCAGCTTAACACAGGGGTCGGGTCAGCCCCAGCATTTT. This sequence encodes CASSLTQGSGQPQHF.

The chain is built from TRBV7-9 and TRBJ2-7, with 11 nucleotides matching TRBD2. Germline assignment: CDR1 SEHNR and CDR2 FQNEAQ (reference sequence). This CDR3 region has 18 residues. V trimming: 4 bases; J trimming: 0 bases; junction bases outside the gene matches: 11. DNA of the CDR3: TGTGCCAGCAGCTCAACAAAGAAGGGACTAGCGGCCTCCTACGAGCAGTACTTC. Translation gives CASSSTKKGLAASYEQYF. The whole variable domain, filled in from reference TRBV7-9 and TRBJ2-7, reads DTGVSQNPRHKITKRGQNVTFRCDPISEHNRLYWYRQTLGQGPEFLTYFQNEAQLEKSRLLSDRFSAERPKGSFSTLEIQRTEQGDSAMYLCASSSTKKGLAASYEQYFGPGTRLTVT.

This chain joins TRBV7-2 and TRBJ2-3, with 7 bases fitting TRBD2. This CDR3 is 14 amino acids long. Germline CDR1 SGHTA, CDR2 FQGNSA. V lost 3 bases and J lost 2; bases outside the gene matches: 2. CDR3 DNA sequence: TGTGCCAGCAGCTTTCGGGGGGACACAGATACGCAGTATTTT. This gives the protein CASSFRGDTDTQYF.

The V and J genes are TRBV9 and TRBJ1-2, with TRBD1 matching 9 bases. In germline, CDR1 is SGDLS, CDR2 YYNGEE. V lost 4 bases, J lost 3 bases, and 16 bases stayed unmatched. The CDR3 is made up of 18 amino acids. The CDR3 DNA reads as TGTGCCAGCAGCTCCGGAAACCTTGGGACAGGGATCTACTATGGCTACACCTTC. Encoded protein: CASSSGNLGTGIYYGYTF.

CDR3 loop: CASSITGGPEAFF. The CDR3 DNA is TGTGCCAGTAGTATAACAGGGGGTCCTGAAGCTTTCTTT. This chain uses TRBV19 with TRBJ1-1, with 8 bases matching TRBD1. Germline CDR1 is LNHDA and CDR2 is SQIVND (reference sequence). The trim removed 2 bases at V and 6 bases at J, leaving 2 bases unmatched. The CDR3 totals 13 residues.

The V and J genes are TRBV27 and TRBJ1-2, with 10 bases identical to TRBD1. The CDR3 has 16 amino acids. The J segment lost 6 bases and the V segment lost 5 bases, leaving 12 bases of the junction unmatched. Germline CDR1 is MNHEY and CDR2 is SMNVEV (reference sequence). This chain's CDR3 is CASSPTAFGTGDGYTF. The CDR3 nucleotides are TGTGCCAGCAGTCCCACGGCGTTCGGGACAGGGGATGGCTACACCTTC.

V gene TRBV18 combines with J gene TRBJ2-5; 8 bases are a match to TRBD1. Germline values: CDR1 KGHSH, CDR2 LQKENI. This CDR3 spans 13 amino acids. Trimming removed 4 bases from V and 5 bases from J; junction bases left unmatched: 3. CDR3 sequence (DNA): TGTGCCAGCTCACTGGACAGGGTTGAGACCCAGTACTTC. Translated, it gives CASSLDRVETQYF.

The V call is TRBV1, the J call TRBJ2-4; the listed D gene, TRBD2, was not tested against the DNA. TRBV1 constitutes a pseudogene. CDR3 length equals 15 residues. This CDR3 is CTSSQDCREANIQYF. CDR3 sequence (DNA): TGCACCAGCAGCCAAGATTGCCGGGAGGCAAACATTCAGTACTTC.

This rearrangement joins TRBV10-3 to TRBJ1-2, with D perhaps TRBD1 (6 bases). Germline-derived CDR1 and CDR2 are ENHRY and SYGVKD. Trimming took 10 bases from V and 4 from J, leaving 13 bases between them. The CDR3 is made up of 12 amino acids. CDR3 nucleotide sequence: TGTGCCACCACGGCAGGGGCCTATGGCTACACCTTC. Protein: CATTAGAYGYTF.